Described below is a single T cell receptor (beta chain) sequence and its context. Its matching antigen is unknown. The V gene's germline CDR1 is MDHEN and CDR2 SYDVKM. The CDR3 totals 15 residues. This entry is derived from a study of T cell clonotyping in hematopoietic cell transplantation. Libraries were prepared by immunoSEQ multiplex PCR; TCRdb keeps only in-frame clonotypes and omits some of them. The data hold roughly 4,500 clones, with 90% to 95% observed a single time. Regarding the study as a whole: Without cell sorting, CD4 versus CD8 contributions remain unresolved. After transplant, recipient diversity fell while pathologically expanded clonotypes grew through day 180.

The sequence derives from a male patient aged 70 to 80 who had an allogeneic stem cell transplant from an unrelated donor, so T cells may come from the graft donor. Some clones in this sample may be carry-over from other donors' samples. The sequenced sample was peripheral blood mononuclear cells, obtained 30 days after allogeneic stem cell transplant. J is TRBJ2-5 and V is TRBV28; 7 bases are shared with TRBD1. The J call may be faulty, since TRBJ2-7 better matches the DNA end. CDR3 sequence: CASSLLGGDLYEQYF. The CDR3 bases are TGTGCCAGCAGTTTATTAGGGGGCGATTTGTACGAGCAGTACTTC.